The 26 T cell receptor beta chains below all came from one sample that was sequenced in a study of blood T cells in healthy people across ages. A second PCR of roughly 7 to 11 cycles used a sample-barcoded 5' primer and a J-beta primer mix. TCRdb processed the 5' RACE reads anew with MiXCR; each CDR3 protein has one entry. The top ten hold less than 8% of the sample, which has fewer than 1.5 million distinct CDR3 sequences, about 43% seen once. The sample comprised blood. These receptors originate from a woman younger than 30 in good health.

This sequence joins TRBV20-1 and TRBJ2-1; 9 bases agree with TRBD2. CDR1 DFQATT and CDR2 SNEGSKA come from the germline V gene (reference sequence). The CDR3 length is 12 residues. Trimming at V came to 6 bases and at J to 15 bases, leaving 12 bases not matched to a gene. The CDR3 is CSAPEGLAGLFF. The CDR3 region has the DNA TGCAGTGCGCCAGAGGGGCTAGCGGGATTGTTCTTC.

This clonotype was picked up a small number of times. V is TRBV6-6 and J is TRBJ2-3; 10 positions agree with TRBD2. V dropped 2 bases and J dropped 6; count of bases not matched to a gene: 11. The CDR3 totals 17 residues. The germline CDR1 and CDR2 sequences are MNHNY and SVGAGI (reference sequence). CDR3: CASSYTSGLAVADTQYF. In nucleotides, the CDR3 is TGTGCCAGCAGTTACACGTCCGGACTAGCGGTAGCGGATACGCAGTATTTT.

The CDR3 loop is CASSPWVREATYNEQYF. The CDR3 bases are TGCGCCAGCAGCCCTTGGGTGCGGGAGGCTACCTACAATGAGCAGTACTTC. V usage is TRBV4-1 and J usage is TRBJ2-5; 8 bases match TRBD2. CDR1 and CDR2 from the germline V gene are MGHRA and YSYEKL. The V segment lost 4 bases and the J segment 11 bases; nucleotides outside the gene matches: 21. The CDR3 contains 17 residues.

The CDR3 nucleotides read TGCAGCGTTGTGAGGCAGGGACTGAACACTGAAGCTTTCTTT. Its translation: CSVVRQGLNTEAFF. This chain uses TRBV29-1 with TRBJ1-1, with D possibly TRBD1 on 5 matching bases. Deletions cut 4 bases from V and 0 bases from J, with 12 bases between. Germline V gene data show CDR1 as SQVTM and CDR2 as ANQGSEA. This CDR3 spans 14 amino acids.

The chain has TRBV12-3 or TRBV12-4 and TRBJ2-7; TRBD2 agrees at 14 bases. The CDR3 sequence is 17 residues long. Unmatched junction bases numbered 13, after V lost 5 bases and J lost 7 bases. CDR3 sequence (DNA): TGTGCCAGCAGTCCCCCATTCGGGACTAGCGGGAGACATGAGCAGTACTTC. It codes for CASSPPFGTSGRHEQYF.

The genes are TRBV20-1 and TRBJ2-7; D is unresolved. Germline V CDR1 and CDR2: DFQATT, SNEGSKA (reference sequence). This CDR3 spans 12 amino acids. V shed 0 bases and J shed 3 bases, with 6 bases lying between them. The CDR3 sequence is CSARDYRYEQYF. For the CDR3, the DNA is TGCAGTGCTAGAGATTACCGCTACGAGCAGTACTTC.

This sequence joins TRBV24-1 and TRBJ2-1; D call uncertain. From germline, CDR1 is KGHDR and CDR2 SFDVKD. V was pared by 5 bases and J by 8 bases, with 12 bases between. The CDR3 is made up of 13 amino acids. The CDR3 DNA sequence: TGTGCCACCAGTGCACACCTCGGATATGAGCAGTTCTTC. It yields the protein CATSAHLGYEQFF.

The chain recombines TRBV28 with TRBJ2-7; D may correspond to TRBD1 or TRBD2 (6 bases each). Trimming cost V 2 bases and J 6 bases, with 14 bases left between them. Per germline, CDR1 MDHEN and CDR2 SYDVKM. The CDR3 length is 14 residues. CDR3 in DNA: TGTGCCAGCAGTTTAGGAGGGACAACGGGCGAGCAGTACTTC. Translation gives CASSLGGTTGEQYF.

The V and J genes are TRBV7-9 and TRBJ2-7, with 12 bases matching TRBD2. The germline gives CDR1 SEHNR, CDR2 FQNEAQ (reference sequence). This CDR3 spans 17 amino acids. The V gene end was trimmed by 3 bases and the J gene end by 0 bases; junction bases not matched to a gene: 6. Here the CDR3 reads CASSFRLAGGPSYEQYF. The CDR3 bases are TGTGCCAGCAGCTTTCGGCTAGCGGGAGGGCCCTCCTACGAGCAGTACTTC.

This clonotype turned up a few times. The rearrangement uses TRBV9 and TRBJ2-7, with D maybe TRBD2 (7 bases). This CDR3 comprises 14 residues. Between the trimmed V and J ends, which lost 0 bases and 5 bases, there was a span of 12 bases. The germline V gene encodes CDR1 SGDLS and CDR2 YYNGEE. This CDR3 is CASSVGWGGDEQYF. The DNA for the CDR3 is TGTGCCAGCAGCGTAGGGTGGGGGGGCGACGAGCAGTACTTC.

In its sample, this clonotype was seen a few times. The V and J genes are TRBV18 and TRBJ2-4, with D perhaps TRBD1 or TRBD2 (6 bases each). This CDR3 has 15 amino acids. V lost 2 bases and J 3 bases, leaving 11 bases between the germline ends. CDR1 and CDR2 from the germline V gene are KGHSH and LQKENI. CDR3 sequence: CASSPTGASKNIQYF. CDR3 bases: TGTGCCAGCTCACCAACGGGGGCCAGCAAAAACATTCAGTACTTC.

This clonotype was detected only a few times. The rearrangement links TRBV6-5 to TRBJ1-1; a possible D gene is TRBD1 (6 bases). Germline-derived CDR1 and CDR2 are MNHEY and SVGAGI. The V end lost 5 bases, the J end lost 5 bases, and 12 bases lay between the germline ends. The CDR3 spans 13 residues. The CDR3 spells CASSRSQGTEAFF. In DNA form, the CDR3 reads TGTGCCAGCAGTCGGTCACAGGGAACTGAAGCTTTCTTT.

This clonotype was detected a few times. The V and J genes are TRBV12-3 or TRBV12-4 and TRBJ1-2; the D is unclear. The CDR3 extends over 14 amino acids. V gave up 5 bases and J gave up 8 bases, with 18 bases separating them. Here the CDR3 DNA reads TGTGCCAGCAGTCGTCGGACTGGCCCCATGGGCTACACCTTC. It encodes CASSRRTGPMGYTF.

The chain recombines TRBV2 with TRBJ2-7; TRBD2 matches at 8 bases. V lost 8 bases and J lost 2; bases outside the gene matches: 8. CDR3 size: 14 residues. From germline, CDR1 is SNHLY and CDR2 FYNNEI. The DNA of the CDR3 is TGTGCCAGCGCACTTGCGGGGGGACCCTACGAGCAGTACTTC. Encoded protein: CASALAGGPYEQYF.

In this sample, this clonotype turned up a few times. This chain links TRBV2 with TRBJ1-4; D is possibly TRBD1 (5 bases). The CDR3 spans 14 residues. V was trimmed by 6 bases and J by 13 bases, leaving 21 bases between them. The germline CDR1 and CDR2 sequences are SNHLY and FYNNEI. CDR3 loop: CASSLDGVPRGLFF. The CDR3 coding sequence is TGTGCCAGCAGCCTAGACGGGGTGCCAAGGGGACTGTTTTTT. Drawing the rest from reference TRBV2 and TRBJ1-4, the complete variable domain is EPEVTQTPSHQVTQMGQEVILRCVPISNHLYFYWYRQILGQKVEFLVSFYNNEISEKSEIFDDQFSVERPDGSNFTLKIRSTKLEDSAMYFCASSLDGVPRGLFFGSGTQLSVL.

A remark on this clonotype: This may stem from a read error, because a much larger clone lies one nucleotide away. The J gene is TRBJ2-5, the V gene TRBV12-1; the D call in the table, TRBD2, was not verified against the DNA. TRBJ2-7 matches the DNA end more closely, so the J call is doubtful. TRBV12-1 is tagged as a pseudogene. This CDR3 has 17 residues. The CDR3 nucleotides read TGTGCCAGCAGCTTTGTCGGGGGAGCGGGAGAAGGCTGCGAGCAGTACTTC. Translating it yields CASSFVGGAGEGCEQYF.

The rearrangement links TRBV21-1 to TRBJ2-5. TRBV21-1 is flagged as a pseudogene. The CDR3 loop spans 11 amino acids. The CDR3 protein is CATLSSGKQYF. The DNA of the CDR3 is TGTGCCACCTTAAGCTCAGGCAAGCAGTACTTC.

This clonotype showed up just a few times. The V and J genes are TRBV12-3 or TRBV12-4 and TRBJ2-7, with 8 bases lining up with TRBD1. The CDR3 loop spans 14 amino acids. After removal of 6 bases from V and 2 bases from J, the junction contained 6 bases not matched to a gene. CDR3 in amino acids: CASSPDRAAYEQYF. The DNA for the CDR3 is TGTGCCAGCAGCCCGGACAGGGCGGCCTACGAGCAGTACTTC.

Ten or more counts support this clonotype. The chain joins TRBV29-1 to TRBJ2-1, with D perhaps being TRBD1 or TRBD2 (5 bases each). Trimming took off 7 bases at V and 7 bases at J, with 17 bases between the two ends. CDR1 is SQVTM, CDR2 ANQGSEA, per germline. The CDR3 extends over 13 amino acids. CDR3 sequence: CSGSGGPGNEQFF. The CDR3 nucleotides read TGCAGCGGGAGTGGGGGACCAGGAAATGAGCAGTTCTTC.

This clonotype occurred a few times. DNA for the CDR3: TGTGCCAGCAGGGCGACGGAAGCGAACACTGAAGCTTTCTTT. The encoded protein is CASRATEANTEAFF. The chain combines TRBV12-3 or TRBV12-4 with TRBJ1-1; D unresolved. Trimming pared 6 bases from V and 1 base from J, leaving 12 bases between. The CDR3 runs to 14 residues.

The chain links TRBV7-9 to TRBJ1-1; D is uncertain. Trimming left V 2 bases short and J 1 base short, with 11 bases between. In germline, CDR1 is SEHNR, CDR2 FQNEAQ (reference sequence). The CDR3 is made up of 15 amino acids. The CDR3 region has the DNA TGTGCCAGCAGCTTAAGGCAGGCCTGGAACACTGAAGCTTTCTTT. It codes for CASSLRQAWNTEAFF.

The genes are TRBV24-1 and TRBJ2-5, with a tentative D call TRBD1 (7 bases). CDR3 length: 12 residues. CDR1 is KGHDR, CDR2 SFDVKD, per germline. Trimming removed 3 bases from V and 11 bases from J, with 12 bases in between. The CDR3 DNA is TGTGCCACCAGTGATCCCAGGGGGAGGCAGTACTTC. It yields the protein CATSDPRGRQYF.

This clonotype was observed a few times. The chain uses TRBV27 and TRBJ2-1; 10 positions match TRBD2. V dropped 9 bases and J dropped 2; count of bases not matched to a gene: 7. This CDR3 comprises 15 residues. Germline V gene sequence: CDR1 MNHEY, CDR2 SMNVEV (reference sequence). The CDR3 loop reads CASTIAGGPYNEQFF. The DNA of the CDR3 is TGTGCCAGTACGATAGCGGGAGGCCCCTACAATGAGCAGTTCTTC.

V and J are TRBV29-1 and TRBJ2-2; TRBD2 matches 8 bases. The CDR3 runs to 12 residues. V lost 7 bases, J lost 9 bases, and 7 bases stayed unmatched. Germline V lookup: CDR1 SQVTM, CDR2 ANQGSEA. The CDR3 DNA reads TGCAGCGCCATCGGGGGGGGGTGGGAGCTGTTTTTT. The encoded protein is CSAIGGGWELFF.

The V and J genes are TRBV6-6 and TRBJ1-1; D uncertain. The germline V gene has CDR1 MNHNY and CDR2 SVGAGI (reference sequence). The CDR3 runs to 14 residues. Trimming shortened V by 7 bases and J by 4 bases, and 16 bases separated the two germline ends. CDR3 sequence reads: CASTREGLSTEAFF. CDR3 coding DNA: TGTGCCAGCACCCGGGAGGGTTTGAGCACTGAAGCTTTCTTT.

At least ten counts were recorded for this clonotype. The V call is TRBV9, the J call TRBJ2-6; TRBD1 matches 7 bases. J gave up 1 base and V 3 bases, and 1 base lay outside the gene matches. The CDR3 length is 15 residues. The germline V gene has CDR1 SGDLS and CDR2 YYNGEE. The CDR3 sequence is CASSAQGSGANVLTF. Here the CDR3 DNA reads TGTGCCAGCAGCGCACAGGGGTCTGGGGCCAACGTCCTGACTTTC.